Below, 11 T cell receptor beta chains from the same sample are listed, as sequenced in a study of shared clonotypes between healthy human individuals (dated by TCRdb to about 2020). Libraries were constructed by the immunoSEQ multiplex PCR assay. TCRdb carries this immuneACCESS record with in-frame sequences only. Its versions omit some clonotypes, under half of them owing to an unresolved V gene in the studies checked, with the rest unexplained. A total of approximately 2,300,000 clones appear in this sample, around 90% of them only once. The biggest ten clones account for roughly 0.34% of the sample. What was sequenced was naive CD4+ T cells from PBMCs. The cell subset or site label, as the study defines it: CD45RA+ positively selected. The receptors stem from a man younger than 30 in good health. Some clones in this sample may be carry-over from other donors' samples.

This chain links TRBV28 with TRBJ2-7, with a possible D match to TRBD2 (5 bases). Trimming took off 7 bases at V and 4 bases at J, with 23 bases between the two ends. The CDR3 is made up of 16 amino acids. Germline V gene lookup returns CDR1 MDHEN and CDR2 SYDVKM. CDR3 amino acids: CASTLQLRAANYEQYF. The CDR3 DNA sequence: TGTGCCAGCACCCTACAGTTGAGGGCAGCAAATTACGAGCAGTACTTC.

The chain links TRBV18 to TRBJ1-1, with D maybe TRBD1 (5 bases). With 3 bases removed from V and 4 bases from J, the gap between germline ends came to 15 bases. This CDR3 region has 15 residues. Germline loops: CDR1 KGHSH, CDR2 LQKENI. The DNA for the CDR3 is TGTGCCAGCTCACCGACAGTCGGGGGGAGCACTGAAGCTTTCTTT. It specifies CASSPTVGGSTEAFF.

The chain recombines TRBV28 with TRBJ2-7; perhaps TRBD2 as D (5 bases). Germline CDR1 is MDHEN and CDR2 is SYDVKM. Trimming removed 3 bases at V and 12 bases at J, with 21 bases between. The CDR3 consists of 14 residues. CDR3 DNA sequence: TGTGCCAGCAGTTTTGAAGGACTTACGAGCTCTCGGTACTTC. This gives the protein CASSFEGLTSSRYF.

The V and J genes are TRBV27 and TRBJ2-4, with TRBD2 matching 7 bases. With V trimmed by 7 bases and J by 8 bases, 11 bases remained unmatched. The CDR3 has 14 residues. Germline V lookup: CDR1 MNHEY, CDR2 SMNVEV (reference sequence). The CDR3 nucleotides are TGTGCCAGCACCTCCCTCCGCGGGAGAGACATTCAGTACTTC. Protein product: CASTSLRGRDIQYF.

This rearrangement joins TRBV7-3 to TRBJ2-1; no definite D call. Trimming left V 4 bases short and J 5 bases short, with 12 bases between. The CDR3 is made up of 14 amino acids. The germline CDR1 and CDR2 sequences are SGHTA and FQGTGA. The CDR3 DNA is TGTGCCAGCAGCTCTCGACAACCCGACAATGAGCAGTTCTTC. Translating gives CASSSRQPDNEQFF.

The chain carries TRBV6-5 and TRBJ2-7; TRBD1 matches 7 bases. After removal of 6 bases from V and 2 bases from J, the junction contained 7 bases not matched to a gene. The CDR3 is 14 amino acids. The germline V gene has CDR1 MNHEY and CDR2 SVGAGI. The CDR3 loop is CASRKHRGPYEQYF. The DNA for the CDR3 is TGTGCCAGCAGGAAACACAGGGGTCCCTACGAGCAGTACTTC.

DNA of the CDR3: TGTGCCAGCAGCATCATCGTTTCCACTGAAGCTTTCTTT. Amino acids: CASSIIVSTEAFF. This rearrangement joins TRBV11-2 to TRBJ1-1; D gene uncertain. V was trimmed by 5 bases and J by 4 bases, leaving 11 bases between them. CDR1 is SGHAT and CDR2 is FQNNGV in the germline V gene. The CDR3 has 13 residues.

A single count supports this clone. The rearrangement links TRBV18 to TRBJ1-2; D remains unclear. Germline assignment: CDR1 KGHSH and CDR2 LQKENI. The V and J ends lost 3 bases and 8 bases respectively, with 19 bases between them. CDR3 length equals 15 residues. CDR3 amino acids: CASSPGRSQNGGYTF. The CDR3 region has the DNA TGTGCCAGCTCACCTGGACGCTCCCAAAACGGAGGCTACACCTTC.

As DNA, the CDR3 is TGTGCCAGCAGGATAGGCAGGGGGACGAACACCGGGGAGCTGTTTTTT. It yields the protein CASRIGRGTNTGELFF. This chain connects TRBV25-1 to TRBJ2-2, with 7 positions matching TRBD1. Germline V gene data show CDR1 as MGHDK and CDR2 as SYGVNS. With V trimmed by 6 bases and J by 0 bases, 7 bases remained unmatched. This CDR3 comprises 16 residues.

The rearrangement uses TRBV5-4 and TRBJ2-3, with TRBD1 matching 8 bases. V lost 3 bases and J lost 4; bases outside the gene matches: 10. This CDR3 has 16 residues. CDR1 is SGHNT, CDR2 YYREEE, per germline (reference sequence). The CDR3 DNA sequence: TGTGCCAGCAGCTCCAACAGGGGGTGGGTTGCAGATACGCAGTATTTT. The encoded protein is CASSSNRGWVADTQYF.

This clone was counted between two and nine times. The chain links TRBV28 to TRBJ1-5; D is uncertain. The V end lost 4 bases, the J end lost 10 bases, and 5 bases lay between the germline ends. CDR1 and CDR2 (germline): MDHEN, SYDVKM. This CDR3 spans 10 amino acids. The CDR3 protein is CASSSHPQHF. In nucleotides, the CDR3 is TGTGCCAGCAGTTCCCATCCCCAGCATTTT. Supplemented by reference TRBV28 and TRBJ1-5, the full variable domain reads DVKVTQSSRYLVKRTGEKVFLECVQDMDHENMFWYRQDPGLGLRLIYFSYDVKMKEKGDIPEGYSVSREKKERFSLILESASTNQTSMYLCASSSHPQHFGDGTRLSIL.